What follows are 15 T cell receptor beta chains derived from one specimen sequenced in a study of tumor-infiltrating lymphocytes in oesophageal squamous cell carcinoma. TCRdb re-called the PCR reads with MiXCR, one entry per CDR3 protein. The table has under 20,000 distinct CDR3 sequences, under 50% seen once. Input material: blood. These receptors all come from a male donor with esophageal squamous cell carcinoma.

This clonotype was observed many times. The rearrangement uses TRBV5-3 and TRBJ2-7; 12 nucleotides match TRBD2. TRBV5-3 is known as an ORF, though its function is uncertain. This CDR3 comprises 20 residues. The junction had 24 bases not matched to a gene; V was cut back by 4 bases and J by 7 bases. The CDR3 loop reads CARSPRSSKLRTSGEGEQYF. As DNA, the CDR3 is TGTGCCAGAAGCCCAAGATCTTCCAAATTACGGACTAGCGGGGAAGGTGAGCAGTACTTC.

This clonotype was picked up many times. CDR3 loop: CASSYSTSGSYGYTF. CDR3 coding DNA: TGTGCCAGCAGTTACTCGACGAGCGGGAGCTATGGCTACACCTTC. This sequence joins TRBV6-6 and TRBJ1-2; D not certain. The CDR3 length is 15 residues. The germline V and J ends were trimmed by 0 bases and 4 bases, with 12 bases remaining between them. Germline loops: CDR1 MNHNY, CDR2 SVGAGI (reference sequence).

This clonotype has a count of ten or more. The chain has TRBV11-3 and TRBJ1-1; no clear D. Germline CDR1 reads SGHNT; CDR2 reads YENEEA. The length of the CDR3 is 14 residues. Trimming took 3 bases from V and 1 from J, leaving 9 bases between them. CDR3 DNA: TGTGCCAGCAGCTTGGTGCGGGCGAACACTGAAGCTTTCTTT. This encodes CASSLVRANTEAFF.

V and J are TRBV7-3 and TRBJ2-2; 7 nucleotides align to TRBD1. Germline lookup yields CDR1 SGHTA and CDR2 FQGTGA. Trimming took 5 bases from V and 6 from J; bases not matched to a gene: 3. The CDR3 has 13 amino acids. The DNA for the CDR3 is TGTGCCAGCAGCCCCCAGGGGGCCGGGGAGCTGTTTTTT. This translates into CASSPQGAGELFF.

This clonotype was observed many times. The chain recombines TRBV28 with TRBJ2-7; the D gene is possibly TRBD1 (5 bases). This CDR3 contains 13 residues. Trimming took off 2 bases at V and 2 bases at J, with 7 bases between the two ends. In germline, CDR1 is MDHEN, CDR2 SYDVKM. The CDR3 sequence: CASSLDSTYEQYF. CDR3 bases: TGTGCCAGCAGTTTAGACAGTACCTACGAGCAGTACTTC.

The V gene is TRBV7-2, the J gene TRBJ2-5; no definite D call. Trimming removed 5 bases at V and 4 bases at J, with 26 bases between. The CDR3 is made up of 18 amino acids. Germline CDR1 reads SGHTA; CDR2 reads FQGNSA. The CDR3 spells CASSPKDRGTFTRETQYF. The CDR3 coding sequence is TGTGCCAGCAGCCCCAAGGATCGTGGCACCTTCACTCGAGAGACCCAGTACTTC.

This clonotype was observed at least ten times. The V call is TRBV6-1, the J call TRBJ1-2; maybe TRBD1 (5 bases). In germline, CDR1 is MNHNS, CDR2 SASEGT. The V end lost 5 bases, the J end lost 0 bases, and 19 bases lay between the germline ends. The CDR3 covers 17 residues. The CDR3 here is CASSRGIEGTSNYGYTF. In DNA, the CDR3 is TGTGCCAGCAGTCGGGGGATCGAGGGAACGTCTAACTATGGCTACACCTTC.

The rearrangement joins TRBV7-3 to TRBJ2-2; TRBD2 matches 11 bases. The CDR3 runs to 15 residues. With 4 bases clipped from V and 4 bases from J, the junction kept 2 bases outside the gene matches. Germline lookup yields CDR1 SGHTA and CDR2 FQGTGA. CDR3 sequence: CASSSTSGSTGELFF. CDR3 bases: TGTGCCAGCAGCTCTACTAGCGGGAGCACCGGGGAGCTGTTTTTT.

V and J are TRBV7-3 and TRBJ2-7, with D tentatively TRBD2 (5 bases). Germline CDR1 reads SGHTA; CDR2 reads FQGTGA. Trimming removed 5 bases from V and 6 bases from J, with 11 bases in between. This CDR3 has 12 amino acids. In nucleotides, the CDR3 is TGTGCCAGCAGCCCCTCCGGGGTCGAGCAGTACTTC. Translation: CASSPSGVEQYF. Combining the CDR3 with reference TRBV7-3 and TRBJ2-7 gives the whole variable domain GAGVSQTPSNKVTEKGKYVELRCDPISGHTALYWYRQSLGQGPEFLIYFQGTGAADDSGLPNDRFFAVRPEGSVSTLKIQRTERGDSAVYLCASSPSGVEQYFGPGTRLTVT.

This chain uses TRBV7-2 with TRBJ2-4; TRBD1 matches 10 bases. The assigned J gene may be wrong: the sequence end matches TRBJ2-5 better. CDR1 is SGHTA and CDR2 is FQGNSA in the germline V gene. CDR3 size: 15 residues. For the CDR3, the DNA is TGTGCCAGCAGCATGGGACAGGGGTTTCGAGAGACCCAGTACTTC. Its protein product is CASSMGQGFRETQYF.

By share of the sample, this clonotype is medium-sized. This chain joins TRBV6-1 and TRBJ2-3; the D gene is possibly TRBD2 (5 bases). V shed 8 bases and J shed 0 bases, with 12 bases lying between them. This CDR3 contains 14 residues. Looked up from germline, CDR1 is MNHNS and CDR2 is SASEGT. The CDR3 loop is CASVARGSTDTQYF. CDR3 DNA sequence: TGTGCCAGCGTTGCAAGAGGGAGCACAGATACGCAGTATTTT.

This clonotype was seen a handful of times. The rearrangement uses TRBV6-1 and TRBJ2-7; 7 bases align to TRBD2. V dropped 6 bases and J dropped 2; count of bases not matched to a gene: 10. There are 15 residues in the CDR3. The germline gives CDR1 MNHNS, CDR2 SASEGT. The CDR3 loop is CASSQSGTPAYEQYF. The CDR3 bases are TGTGCCAGCAGCCAAAGCGGGACGCCTGCCTACGAGCAGTACTTC.

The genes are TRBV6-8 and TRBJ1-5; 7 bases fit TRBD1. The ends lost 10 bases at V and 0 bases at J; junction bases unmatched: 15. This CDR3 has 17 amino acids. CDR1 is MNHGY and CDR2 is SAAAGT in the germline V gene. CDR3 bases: TGTGCCACATCAAGCCCACAGGGGATATATAGCAATCAGCCCCAGCATTTT. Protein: CATSSPQGIYSNQPQHF.

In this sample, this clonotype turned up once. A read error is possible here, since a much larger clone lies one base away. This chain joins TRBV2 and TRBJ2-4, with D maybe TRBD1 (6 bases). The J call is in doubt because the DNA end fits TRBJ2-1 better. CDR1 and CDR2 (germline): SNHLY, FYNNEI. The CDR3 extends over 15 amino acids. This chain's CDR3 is CASRDTRQAYNEQFF. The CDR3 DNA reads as TGTGCCAGCAGGGACACTAGACAGGCCTACAATGAGCAGTTCTTC.

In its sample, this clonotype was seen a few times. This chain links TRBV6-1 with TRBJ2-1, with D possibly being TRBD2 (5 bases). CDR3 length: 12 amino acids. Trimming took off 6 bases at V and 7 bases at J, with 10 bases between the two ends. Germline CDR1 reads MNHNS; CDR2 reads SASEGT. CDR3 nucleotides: TGTGCCAGCAGACTAGACACTAATGAGCAGTTCTTC. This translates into CASRLDTNEQFF.